The 23 T cell receptor beta chains below all came from one sample that was sequenced in a study of T cells in tuberculosis. The method was immunoSEQ multiplex PCR; TCRdb's version includes in-frame clones alone and lacks a portion of them. The sample contains tens of thousands of clones, roughly 96% of which appear only once. Sequencing was carried out using PBMCs. These receptor sequences come from a donor aged 5 to 30 with latent tuberculosis or without tuberculosis infection.

V and J are TRBV5-1 and TRBJ2-3; 13 bases agree with TRBD2. The CDR3 runs to 15 residues. J gave up 5 bases and V 4 bases, and 4 bases lay outside the gene matches. Germline V gives CDR1 SGHRS, CDR2 YFSETQ. The chain's CDR3 is CASSLGTSGEDTQYF. CDR3 nucleotide sequence: TGCGCCAGCAGCCTGGGGACTAGCGGGGAAGATACGCAGTATTTT.

The V gene is TRBV9, the J gene TRBJ2-3; D call uncertain. The CDR3 sequence is 15 residues long. V was pared by 4 bases and J by 5 bases, with 17 bases between. Germline CDR1 and CDR2: SGDLS and YYNGEE. The CDR3 coding sequence is TGTGCCAGCAGCCCCGCTAGGTTTGATTTAGATACGCAGTATTTT. Residues: CASSPARFDLDTQYF.

The gene calls are TRBV19 and TRBJ2-3, with 9 bases matching TRBD1. V dropped 2 bases and J dropped 4; count of bases not matched to a gene: 4. Looked up from germline, CDR1 is LNHDA and CDR2 is SQIVND (reference sequence). The CDR3 loop spans 15 amino acids. CDR3 coding DNA: TGTGCCAGTAGTATAACAGGGGGCGCCGCAGATACGCAGTATTTT. Protein: CASSITGGAADTQYF.

The rearrangement uses TRBV27 and TRBJ2-7; TRBD1 aligns across 7 bases. CDR1 and CDR2 from the germline V gene are MNHEY and SMNVEV (reference sequence). V lost 6 bases and J lost 7; bases outside the gene matches: 3. This CDR3 spans 11 amino acids. CDR3 DNA: TGTGCCAGCAGAATGACAGGGGAGCAGTACTTC. It codes for CASRMTGEQYF.

The rearrangement joins TRBV6-6 to TRBJ2-7, with 7 bases matching TRBD1. This CDR3 is 13 amino acids long. Germline V gene data show CDR1 as MNHNY and CDR2 as SVGAGI (reference sequence). V was clipped by 10 bases and J by 2 bases; unmatched bases: 8. This CDR3 reads CATGTEATYEQYF. The CDR3 DNA reads TGTGCCACCGGGACAGAGGCCACCTACGAGCAGTACTTC.

This clone showed up just once. The chain is built from TRBV4-1 and TRBJ1-5; D gene ambiguous. The germline gives CDR1 MGHRA, CDR2 YSYEKL. Trimming removed 1 base at V and 9 bases at J, with 16 bases between. This CDR3 is built from 15 residues. The CDR3 DNA follows: TGCGCCAGCAGCCAAGTTTTTGAGCGAGATCGGCCCCAGCATTTT. It encodes CASSQVFERDRPQHF.

This clone was observed a few times. The genes are TRBV29-1 and TRBJ2-5; TRBD2 matches at 14 bases. The V and J ends lost 6 bases and 2 bases, in that order; junction bases with no gene match: 2. The CDR3 runs to 14 residues. Looked up from germline, CDR1 is SQVTM and CDR2 is ANQGSEA. This chain's CDR3 is CSVRTSGGQETQYF. For the CDR3, the DNA is TGCAGCGTCCGGACTAGCGGGGGGCAAGAGACCCAGTACTTC.

The genes are TRBV14 and TRBJ2-7; D is unclear. Germline values: CDR1 SGHDN, CDR2 FVKESK. This CDR3 has 15 residues. Trimming shortened V by 1 base and J by 9 bases, and 19 bases separated the two germline ends. The CDR3 sequence is CASSQGQLRRSGQYF. The CDR3 DNA follows: TGTGCCAGCAGCCAAGGCCAGTTGCGGCGCTCCGGGCAGTACTTC.

This clone was counted between two and nine times. J is TRBJ1-1 and V is TRBV5-1, with D hard to call. CDR3 size: 14 residues. Trimming took off 2 bases at V and 3 bases at J, with 11 bases between the two ends. Germline V lookup: CDR1 SGHRS, CDR2 YFSETQ. In DNA form, the CDR3 reads TGCGCCAGCAGCTTTGAGGGTAGGGACACTGAAGCTTTCTTT. Its translation: CASSFEGRDTEAFF.

The CDR3, as DNA: TGCGCCAGCAGCCAAGGGATCGGGTACGAGCAGTACTTC. It is translated as CASSQGIGYEQYF. V usage is TRBV4-1 and J usage is TRBJ2-7; D is ambiguous. Trimming pared 1 base from V and 4 bases from J, leaving 8 bases between. CDR1 MGHRA and CDR2 YSYEKL come from the germline V gene. This CDR3 spans 13 amino acids.

The chain joins TRBV29-1 to TRBJ1-1; possibly TRBD1 for D (5 bases). Germline V lookup: CDR1 SQVTM, CDR2 ANQGSEA. Trimming pared 7 bases from V and 7 bases from J, leaving 19 bases between. CDR3 size: 13 residues. CDR3 amino acids: CSAGGSWNDEAFF. Written as DNA, the CDR3 is TGCAGCGCGGGGGGGAGCTGGAATGATGAAGCTTTCTTT.

V is TRBV16 and J is TRBJ1-1; no definite D call. The CDR3 runs to 12 residues. Trimming stripped 4 bases from V and 6 bases from J, with 9 bases between. From germline, CDR1 is KGHSY and CDR2 FQNENV. The CDR3: CASSLGGPEAFF. CDR3 nucleotide sequence: TGTGCCAGCAGCCTCGGTGGGCCTGAAGCTTTCTTT. Together with reference TRBV16 and TRBJ1-1, the CDR3 gives the full variable domain: GEEVAQTPKHLVRGEGQKAKLYCAPIKGHSYVFWYQQVLKNEFKFLISFQNENVFDETGMPKERFSAKCLPNSPCSLEIQATKLEDSAVYFCASSLGGPEAFFGQGTRLTVV.

This clone appeared a single time. The rearrangement links TRBV5-4 to TRBJ1-4; 11 nucleotides match TRBD1. Germline CDR1 is SGHNT and CDR2 is YYREEE (reference sequence). The CDR3 loop spans 17 amino acids. V lost 1 base, J lost 3 bases, and 5 bases stayed unmatched. The CDR3 here is CASSLRTGGEANEKLFF. The CDR3 coding sequence is TGTGCCAGCAGCTTGCGGACAGGGGGCGAGGCTAATGAAAAACTGTTTTTT.

The chain has TRBV14 and TRBJ1-4; maybe TRBD1 (6 bases). V dropped 0 bases and J dropped 7 bases, with 12 bases sitting between them. Germline V gene data show CDR1 as SGHDN and CDR2 as FVKESK. The CDR3 spans 15 residues. This chain's CDR3 is CASSQDWGRGEKLFF. The CDR3 region has the DNA TGTGCCAGCAGCCAAGATTGGGGGCGAGGTGAAAAACTGTTTTTT. Looking up the rest from reference TRBV14 and TRBJ1-4 gives the full variable domain: EAGVTQFPSHSVIEKGQTVTLRCDPISGHDNLYWYRRVMGKEIKFLLHFVKESKQDESGMPNNRFLAERTGGTYSTLKVQPAELEDSGVYFCASSQDWGRGEKLFFGSGTQLSVL.

The chain couples TRBV7-2 to TRBJ2-7; the D gene is possibly TRBD2 (5 bases). Trimming took 3 bases from V and 6 from J, leaving 12 bases between them. Germline CDR1 is SGHTA and CDR2 is FQGNSA. This CDR3 is 13 amino acids long. CDR3 sequence (DNA): TGTGCCAGCAGCTTTAGAGCGGTAGGCGAGCAGTACTTC. Protein: CASSFRAVGEQYF.

CDR3 protein: CASSPQGLGSYNEQFF. CDR3 sequence (DNA): TGTGCCAGCAGCCCCCAAGGACTAGGTTCCTACAATGAGCAGTTCTTC. V is TRBV9 and J is TRBJ2-1; TRBD2 matches 7 bases. With 4 bases clipped from V and 1 base from J, the junction kept 8 bases outside the gene matches. The length of the CDR3 is 16 residues. The germline CDR1 and CDR2 sequences are SGDLS and YYNGEE.

This chain links TRBV27 with TRBJ1-2; D is possibly TRBD1 (5 bases). V lost 5 bases and J 3 bases, leaving 13 bases between the germline ends. Germline V gene sequence: CDR1 MNHEY, CDR2 SMNVEV (reference sequence). The CDR3 has 14 amino acids. Here the CDR3 reads CASSPPGGDYGYTF. In DNA form, the CDR3 reads TGTGCCAGCAGTCCACCCGGGGGGGACTATGGCTACACCTTC.

The chain carries TRBV5-1 and TRBJ2-5; a weak D match, TRBD1 (5 bases). CDR1 and CDR2 from the germline V gene are SGHRS and YFSETQ. The CDR3 totals 15 residues. V lost 0 bases and J lost 3, with 12 bases in between. CDR3 sequence: CASSLDWGGEETQYF. DNA of the CDR3: TGCGCCAGCAGCTTGGATTGGGGCGGAGAAGAGACCCAGTACTTC.

This rearrangement joins TRBV7-3 to TRBJ1-1; no reliable D call. Trimming left V 3 bases short and J 1 base short, with 12 bases between. CDR1 is SGHTA, CDR2 FQGTGA, per germline. The CDR3 has 15 residues. CDR3 amino acids: CASSLGAAWNTEAFF. The CDR3 region has the DNA TGTGCCAGCAGCTTGGGCGCCGCGTGGAACACTGAAGCTTTCTTT.

The J gene is TRBJ1-1, the V gene TRBV29-1; unclear D gene. The CDR3 is 13 residues long. V shed 1 base and J shed 2 bases, with 8 bases lying between them. Germline CDR1 reads SQVTM; CDR2 reads ANQGSEA. The DNA for the CDR3 is TGCAGCGTTGAAGGGCAGGAAAACACTGAAGCTTTCTTT. Translation gives CSVEGQENTEAFF.

V usage is TRBV27 and J usage is TRBJ1-2; TRBD1 might be the D (5 bases). V was trimmed by 4 bases and J by 4 bases, leaving 13 bases between them. From germline, CDR1 is MNHEY and CDR2 SMNVEV (reference sequence). This CDR3 is 14 amino acids long. The CDR3 coding sequence is TGTGCCAGCAGTTACTCCAGGGAACCCTATGGCTACACCTTC. It codes for CASSYSREPYGYTF.

Only one count was recorded for this clone. V gene TRBV7-3 combines with J gene TRBJ1-1; TRBD1 matches at 7 bases. The CDR3 spans 14 residues. Trimming removed 6 bases from V and 2 bases from J; junction bases left unmatched: 6. CDR1 SGHTA and CDR2 FQGTGA come from the germline V gene. The CDR3 coding sequence is TGTGCCAGCAGTTATTCAGGGGGTAACACTGAAGCTTTCTTT. Its protein product is CASSYSGGNTEAFF.

The V gene is TRBV18, the J gene TRBJ2-1; the D gene is possibly TRBD2 (5 bases). Germline V lookup: CDR1 KGHSH, CDR2 LQKENI. The CDR3 runs to 14 residues. V was cut by 5 bases and J by 3 bases, with 11 bases left in between. CDR3 protein: CASSYTGNYNEQFF. In DNA, the CDR3 is TGTGCCAGCTCATATACGGGAAACTACAATGAGCAGTTCTTC.